In its sample, the clone carrying this TCR beta chain was seen a few times. What it binds is unknown. This record comes from a study of Graves' ophthalmopathy and Graves' hyperthyroidism. Study-wide results and caveats: A majority of expanded thyroid clonotypes exceeding 0.001 frequency were likewise present in blood.

RNA transcripts were the source from which TCR beta CDR3 regions were amplified. First-round RT-PCR with HTBI primers preceded a second-round multiplex PCR. TCRdb used MiXCR to reprocess the multiplex PCR reads, holding one entry per CDR3 protein. Altogether approximately 150,000 distinct CDR3 sequences are present, 35% to 50% being singletons, with the ten largest covering around 9.3%. The CDR3 extends over 14 amino acids. Trimming took 6 bases from V and 0 from J, leaving 11 bases between them. The germline V gene has CDR1 MNHNS and CDR2 SASEGT. The receptor comes from a man aged 25 to 40 with Graves' ophthalmopathy. Sample: peripheral blood. The genes are TRBV6-1 and TRBJ1-1; D uncertain. DNA of the CDR3: TGTGCCAGCAGGGGTACGGTGATGAACACTGAAGCTTTCTTT. Its protein is CASRGTVMNTEAFF.